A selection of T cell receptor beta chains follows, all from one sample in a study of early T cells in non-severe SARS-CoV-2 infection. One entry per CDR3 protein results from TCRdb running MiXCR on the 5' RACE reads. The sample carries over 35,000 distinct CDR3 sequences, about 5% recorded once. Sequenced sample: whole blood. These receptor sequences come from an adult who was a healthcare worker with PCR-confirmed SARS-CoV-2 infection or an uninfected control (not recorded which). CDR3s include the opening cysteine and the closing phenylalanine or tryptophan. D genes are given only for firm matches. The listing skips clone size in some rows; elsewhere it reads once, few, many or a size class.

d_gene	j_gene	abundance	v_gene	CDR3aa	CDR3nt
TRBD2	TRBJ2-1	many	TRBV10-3	CATTNLAGGNYNEQFF	TGTGCCACTACTAATCTAGCGGGGGGAAACTACAATGAGCAGTTCTTC
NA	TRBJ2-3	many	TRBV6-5	CASSRSGPSTDTQYF	TGTGCCAGCAGCCGATCGGGACCAAGCACAGATACGCAGTATTTT
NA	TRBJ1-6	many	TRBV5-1	CASSLEPGEKSPLHF	TGCGCCAGCAGCTTGGAGCCAGGGGAAAAATCACCCCTCCACTTT
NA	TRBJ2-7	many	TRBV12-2	CARNFYDPKDRDYYEQYF	TGTGCAAGAAACTTCTACGACCCGAAGGACAGAGACTACTACGAGCAGTACTTC
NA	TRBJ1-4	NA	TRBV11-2	CASSFQGLTNEKLFF	TGTGCCAGCAGCTTCCAGGGGTTAACTAATGAAAAACTGTTTTTT
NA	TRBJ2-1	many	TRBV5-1	CASSPSSYNEQFF	TGCGCCAGCAGCCCCAGCTCCTACAATGAGCAGTTCTTC
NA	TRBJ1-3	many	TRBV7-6	CASSLGNSGNTIYF	TGTGCCAGCAGCTTGGGGAACTCTGGAAACACCATATATTTT
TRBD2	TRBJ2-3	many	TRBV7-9	CASSISGSTDTQYF	TGTGCCAGCAGTATTAGCGGGAGCACAGATACGCAGTATTTT
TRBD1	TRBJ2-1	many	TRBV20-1	CSASEGTAYNEQFF	TGCAGTGCTAGTGAAGGGACAGCTTACAATGAGCAGTTCTTC
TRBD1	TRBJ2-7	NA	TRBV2	CASSTTGVSYEQYF	TGTGCCAGCAGTACAACAGGGGTTAGCTACGAGCAGTACTTC
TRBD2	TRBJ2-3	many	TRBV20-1	CSAREGGVSTDTQYF	TGCAGTGCTAGAGAGGGGGGGGTTAGCACAGATACGCAGTATTTT
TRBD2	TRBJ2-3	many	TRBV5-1	CASSTSSGDTDTQYF	TGCGCCAGCAGTACATCTAGCGGGGACACAGATACGCAGTATTTT
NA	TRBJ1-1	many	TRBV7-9	CASSSPGNTEAFF	TGTGCCAGCAGCTCTCCGGGAAACACTGAAGCTTTCTTT
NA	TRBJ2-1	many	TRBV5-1	CASSLEQLYNEQFF	TGCGCCAGCAGCTTGGAACAGTTGTACAATGAGCAGTTCTTC
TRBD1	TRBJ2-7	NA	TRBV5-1	CASSVVPGQGYEQYF	TGCGCCAGCAGCGTAGTTCCGGGACAGGGCTACGAGCAGTACTTC
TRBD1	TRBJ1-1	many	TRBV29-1	CSVGQGFTEAFF	TGCAGCGTTGGACAGGGGTTCACTGAAGCTTTCTTT
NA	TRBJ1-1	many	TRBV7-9	CASSLGQMNTEAFF	TGTGCCAGCAGCTTAGGACAGATGAACACTGAAGCTTTCTTT
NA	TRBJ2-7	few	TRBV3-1	CASSQLYEQYF	TGTGCCAGCAGCCAACTCTACGAGCAGTACTTC
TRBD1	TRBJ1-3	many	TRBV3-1	CASSQGQAGNTIYF	TGTGCCAGCAGCCAGGGACAGGCAGGAAACACCATATATTTT
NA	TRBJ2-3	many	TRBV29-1	CSVEGVVSTDTQYF	TGCAGCGTTGAGGGGGTCGTGAGCACAGATACGCAGTATTTT
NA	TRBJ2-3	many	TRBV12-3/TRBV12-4	CASSLAGGTDTQYF	TGTGCCAGCAGTTTAGCGGGGGGCACAGATACGCAGTATTTT
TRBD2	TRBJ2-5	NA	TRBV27	CASGTAGGLKTQYF	TGTGCCAGCGGGACAGCGGGGGGGCTGAAGACCCAGTACTTC
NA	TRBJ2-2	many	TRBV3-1	CASSQGGTLNTGELFF	TGTGCCAGCAGCCAAGGAGGTACCTTGAACACCGGGGAGCTGTTTTTT
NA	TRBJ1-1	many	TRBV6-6	CASIKGVGNTEAFF	TGTGCCAGCATCAAAGGGGTTGGGAACACTGAAGCTTTCTTT
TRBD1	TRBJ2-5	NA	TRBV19	CASRPTGVETQYF	TGTGCCAGTAGACCGACAGGGGTCGAGACCCAGTACTTC
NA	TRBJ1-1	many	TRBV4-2	CASSQDFPGTYTEAFF	TGTGCCAGCAGCCAAGATTTCCCGGGGACCTACACTGAAGCTTTCTTT
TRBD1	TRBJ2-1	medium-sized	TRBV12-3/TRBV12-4	CASSWTGEVDDEQFF	TGTGCCAGCAGTTGGACAGGGGAAGTGGACGATGAGCAGTTCTTC
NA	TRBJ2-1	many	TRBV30	CAWNSVSSLGMGNEQFF	TGTGCCTGGAATTCGGTTTCTAGCTTGGGAATGGGCAATGAGCAGTTCTTC
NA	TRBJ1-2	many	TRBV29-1	CSVRGALGYTF	TGCAGCGTTAGAGGGGCGTTGGGCTACACCTTC
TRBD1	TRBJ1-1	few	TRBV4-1	CASSQHDRGTEAFF	TGCGCCAGCAGCCAACATGACAGGGGCACTGAAGCTTTCTTT
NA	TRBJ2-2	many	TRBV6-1	CASSEASVKGGELFF	TGTGCCAGCAGTGAAGCGAGCGTGAAGGGGGGGGAGCTGTTTTTT
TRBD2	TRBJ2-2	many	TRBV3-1	CASSQPGLASHGELFF	TGTGCCAGCAGCCAACCGGGACTAGCGTCGCACGGGGAGCTGTTTTTT
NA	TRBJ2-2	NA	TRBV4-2	CASSQEGGTGELFF	TGTGCCAGCAGCCAAGAGGGGGGCACCGGGGAGCTGTTTTTT
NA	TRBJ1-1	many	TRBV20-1	CSARDRGGNTEAFF	TGCAGTGCTAGAGATCGTGGCGGGAACACTGAAGCTTTCTTT
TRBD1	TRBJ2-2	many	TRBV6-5	CASSFRDSNTGELFF	TGTGCCAGCAGTTTCCGGGACAGTAACACCGGGGAGCTGTTTTTT
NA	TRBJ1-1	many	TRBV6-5	CASSRRDTEAFF	TGTGCCAGCAGTCGTAGGGACACTGAAGCTTTCTTT
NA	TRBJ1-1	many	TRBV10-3	CAISVKSDYTEAFF	TGTGCCATCAGTGTCAAGAGTGATTACACTGAAGCTTTCTTT
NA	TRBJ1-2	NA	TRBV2	CASSPSANYGYTF	TGTGCCAGCAGCCCGTCAGCGAACTATGGCTACACCTTC
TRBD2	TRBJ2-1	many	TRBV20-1	CSAVSAGGRDYNEQFF	TGCAGTGCTGTCTCAGCGGGGGGTAGGGACTACAATGAGCAGTTCTTC
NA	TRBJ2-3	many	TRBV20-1	CSALSRGGIDTQYF	TGCAGTGCCCTCTCGCGAGGGGGGATAGATACGCAGTATTTT
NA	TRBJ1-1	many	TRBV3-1	CASSLGSSTEAFF	TGTGCCAGCAGCCTTGGATCGAGCACTGAAGCTTTCTTT
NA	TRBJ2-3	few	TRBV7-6	CASSVMADTQYF	TGTGCCAGCAGCGTAATGGCGGATACGCAGTATTTT
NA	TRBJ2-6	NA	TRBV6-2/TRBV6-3	CASSRGTANVLTF	TGTGCCAGCAGCCGAGGGACAGCCAACGTCCTGACTTTC
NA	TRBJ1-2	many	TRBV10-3	CAISESPEGYGYTF	TGTGCCATCAGTGAGTCTCCGGAAGGATATGGCTACACCTTC
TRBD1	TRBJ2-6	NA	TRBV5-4	CASSFPLTGNYPGANVLTF	TGTGCCAGCAGCTTCCCCTTGACAGGGAATTACCCTGGGGCCAACGTCCTGACTTTC
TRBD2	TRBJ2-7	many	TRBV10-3	CAISESSTSGYEQYF	TGTGCCATCAGTGAGTCGAGTACTAGCGGTTACGAGCAGTACTTC
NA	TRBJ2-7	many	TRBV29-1	CSVDTGAGSYEQYF	TGCAGCGTTGATACGGGGGCGGGCTCCTACGAGCAGTACTTC